This T cell receptor (beta chain) came from a study of blood T cell repertoires in COVID-19. Turning to the study itself: The samples span acute and convalescent COVID-19 from the United States, Italy and Spain. Sources were T cells, B-cell-depleted T cells, or PBMCs; the material itself was cDNA or gDNA.

CDR1 is MNHNY and CDR2 is SVGAGI in the germline V gene (reference sequence). With V trimmed by 5 bases and J by 7 bases, 5 bases remained unmatched. This CDR3 has 13 amino acids. Authors' analysis steps: Reference gene primer amplification gave nucleated cell count estimates. This table comes from immunoSEQ multiplex PCR, and its TCRdb copy is limited to in-frame clones, with some not included. That table furnishes V, J and clone size, whereas the DNA furnished D and trimming. This table has 27,000 or so clones, approximately 80% appearing once. This TCR was recovered from a man between 65 and 85 years old with active COVID-19. Sample: peripheral blood. The chain links TRBV6-6 to TRBJ1-5; TRBD1 matches 7 bases. CDR3 nucleotides: TGTGCCAGCAGTCAGACAGGGTCCCAGCCCCAGCATTTT. Protein sequence: CASSQTGSQPQHF.